What follows describes a single T cell receptor (beta chain). The data originate from a study of blood T cell repertoires in COVID-19. Trimming left V 8 bases short and J 3 bases short, with 16 bases between. The CDR3 runs 13 residues. CDR1 is SQVTM and CDR2 is ANQGSEA in the germline V gene. The repertoire was sequenced with immunoSEQ multiplex PCR; TCRdb's copy has only in-frame clones and lacks some. The sample lists about 12,000 clones, approximately 80% seen once, with 20% to 25% in the top ten. This sequence was found in a human donor in a cohort sampled during active COVID-19. The chain is built from TRBV29-1 and TRBJ1-2; maybe TRBD1 (5 bases). The sequenced sample was peripheral blood. The CDR3 reads CSILGLADYGYTF. CDR3 DNA sequence: TGCAGCATACTGGGACTGGCGGACTATGGCTACACCTTC.